Below are 10 T cell receptor beta chains sequenced from a single sample in a study of immune evolution from preneoplasia to lung adenocarcinoma. Clones were read by immunoSEQ multiplex PCR, and TCRdb kept only the in-frame ones, dropping some. This sample has about 6,500 clones, with around 85% found just once. The sample taken for sequencing was FFPE invasive lung adenocarcinoma tissue. Every receptor here comes from a person aged 60 to 70 with lung adenocarcinoma.

The chain combines TRBV11-1 with TRBJ2-1, with a weak D call TRBD2 (7 bases). Between the trimmed V and J ends, which lost 5 bases and 4 bases, there was a span of 18 bases. The germline CDR1 and CDR2 sequences are SGHAT and FQDESV (reference sequence). This CDR3 is built from 16 residues. The DNA for the CDR3 is TGTGCCAGCAGCCCCGGGGGGCGGGAAGGTTACAATGAGCAGTTCTTC. Translation gives CASSPGGREGYNEQFF.

The rearrangement joins TRBV6-4 to TRBJ2-6; D is ambiguous. The germline V gene encodes CDR1 MRHNA and CDR2 SNTAGT. CDR3 length equals 14 residues. Trimming stripped 4 bases from V and 0 bases from J, with 4 bases between. CDR3 amino acids: CASSGSSGANVLTF. CDR3 coding DNA: TGTGCCAGCAGTGGGAGCTCTGGGGCCAACGTCCTGACTTTC.

V gene TRBV2 combines with J gene TRBJ2-3, with D maybe TRBD1 (6 bases). CDR1 SNHLY and CDR2 FYNNEI come from the germline V gene. The CDR3 has 11 amino acids. Trimming cost V 7 bases and J 10 bases, with 12 bases left between them. The chain's CDR3 is CASTQTGPQYF. The CDR3 DNA reads TGTGCCAGCACCCAGACAGGTCCGCAGTATTTT.

The chain uses TRBV7-9 and TRBJ1-4; 7 nucleotides align to TRBD1. J gave up 0 bases and V 1 base, and 2 bases lay outside the gene matches. Germline V lookup: CDR1 SEHNR, CDR2 FQNEAQ (reference sequence). The CDR3 is 16 amino acids. As DNA, the CDR3 is TGTGCCAGCAGCTTAGGGGACAGACCAACTAATGAAAAACTGTTTTTT. Its protein product is CASSLGDRPTNEKLFF.

The CDR3 nucleotides read TGTGCCAGCAGTGGTGAGGATCTAAGGAATGAAAAACTGTTTTTT. Translated: CASSGEDLRNEKLFF. The chain combines TRBV2 with TRBJ1-4; D remains unclear. Trimming shortened V by 4 bases and J by 5 bases, and 14 bases separated the two germline ends. CDR3 size: 15 residues. The germline CDR1 and CDR2 sequences are SNHLY and FYNNEI.

The chain links TRBV29-1 to TRBJ2-2, with 8 bases matching TRBD2. V dropped 8 bases and J dropped 4; count of bases not matched to a gene: 9. Germline V lookup: CDR1 SQVTM, CDR2 ANQGSEA. The length of the CDR3 is 14 residues. The chain's CDR3 is CSIPGGGPTGELFF. For the CDR3, the DNA is TGCAGCATCCCCGGCGGGGGGCCCACCGGGGAGCTGTTTTTT.

The J gene is TRBJ2-7, the V gene TRBV15; TRBD2 is a possible D gene (6 bases). V lost 0 bases to trimming and J lost 6 bases, with 9 bases between them. The CDR3 runs to 13 residues. Germline lookup yields CDR1 LNHNV and CDR2 YYDKDF (reference sequence). The CDR3 here is CATSRELAGEQYF. The DNA of the CDR3 is TGTGCCACCAGCAGAGAACTAGCTGGCGAGCAGTACTTC. The full variable domain, rest sourced from reference TRBV15 and TRBJ2-7, is DAMVIQNPRYQVTQFGKPVTLSCSQTLNHNVMYWYQQKSSQAPKLLFHYYDKDFNNEADTPDNFQSRRPNTSFCFLDIRSPGLGDTAMYLCATSRELAGEQYFGPGTRLTVT.

This clone was seen only a few times. The chain recombines TRBV25-1 with TRBJ2-7; TRBD2 is a possible D gene (5 bases). Between the trimmed V and J ends, which lost 3 bases and 2 bases, there was a span of 8 bases. CDR3 length: 13 amino acids. CDR1 and CDR2 from the germline V gene are MGHDK and SYGVNS. CDR3 bases: TGTGCCAGCAGTGACCGGGAAACCTACGAGCAGTACTTC. The encoded protein is CASSDRETYEQYF.

This clone was detected only a few times. The V call is TRBV11-2, the J call TRBJ1-2, with a possible D match to TRBD1 (5 bases). Germline lookup yields CDR1 SGHAT and CDR2 FQNNGV. The CDR3 consists of 16 residues. The germline V and J ends were trimmed by 1 base and 4 bases, with 16 bases remaining between them. CDR3 in DNA: TGTGCCAGCAGCTTAGGGGGGGGGACGGACTTCTATGGCTACACCTTC. This codes for CASSLGGGTDFYGYTF.

This chain connects TRBV15 to TRBJ1-2, with unresolved D. Trimming took off 1 base at V and 7 bases at J, with 10 bases between the two ends. The CDR3 is made up of 13 amino acids. From germline, CDR1 is LNHNV and CDR2 YYDKDF (reference sequence). The CDR3 sequence: CATSRGGLSGYTF. DNA of the CDR3: TGTGCCACCAGCAGAGGTGGCTTGAGTGGCTACACCTTC.